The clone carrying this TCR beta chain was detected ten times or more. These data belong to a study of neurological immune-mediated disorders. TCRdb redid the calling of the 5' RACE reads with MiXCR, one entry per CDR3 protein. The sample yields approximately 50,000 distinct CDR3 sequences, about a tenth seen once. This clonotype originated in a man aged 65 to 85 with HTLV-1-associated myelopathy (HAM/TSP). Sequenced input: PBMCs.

The CDR3 coding sequence is TGCAGTGCTAGAACTACGCCTTACAATGAGCAGTTCTTC. Translation gives CSARTTPYNEQFF. This chain links TRBV20-1 with TRBJ2-1; no clear D. The CDR3 runs to 13 residues. Trimming cost V 2 bases and J 4 bases, with 9 bases left between them. Germline lookup yields CDR1 DFQATT and CDR2 SNEGSKA (reference sequence).